The 31 T cell receptor beta chains below come from one sample, sequenced in a study of beta chain features in type 1 diabetes. These TCRs' antigens remain unknown. TCRB transcripts that were expressed got sequenced, as all of the isolated RNA had been reverse transcribed. Using immunoSEQ multiplex PCR, the repertoire was profiled, and TCRdb retains in-frame clones only, with some absent. Of some 250,000 clones in the sample, roughly 13% were seen once. Study-wide results and caveats: Patients with Type 1 diabetes showed moderately but significantly shorter TCRB CDR3s in all four CD4+ subsets.

The sequencing sample was made of naive CD4+ T cells from blood. These receptors came from a man aged 25 to 40 with type 1 diabetes.

Points on this clone: Other DNA sequences in this sample translate to the same CDR3. The CDR3 here is CASSIEQGSYGYTF. The CDR3, as DNA: TGTGCCAGTAGTATCGAACAGGGCAGCTATGGCTACACCTTC. The chain combines TRBV19 with TRBJ1-2, with TRBD1 as a possible D gene (6 bases). Per the germline V gene, CDR1 is LNHDA and CDR2 is SQIVND (reference sequence). CDR3 length equals 14 residues. The ends were cut back, 3 bases at V and 4 bases at J, with 12 bases in the middle.

This clone was observed a few times. The same CDR3 is also encoded by other DNA sequences in this sample. The genes are TRBV18 and TRBJ2-7, with TRBD1 identical over 10 bases. This CDR3 region has 13 residues. V was pared by 3 bases and J by 5 bases, with 1 base of the junction left unmatched. The germline V gene has CDR1 KGHSH and CDR2 LQKENI. Here the CDR3 reads CASSPGTGDEQYF. CDR3 coding DNA: TGTGCCAGCTCACCCGGGACAGGGGACGAGCAGTACTTC.

The genes are TRBV19 and TRBJ2-1; a possible D gene is TRBD1 (6 bases). Trimming took off 3 bases at V and 6 bases at J, with 12 bases between the two ends. CDR1 is LNHDA, CDR2 SQIVND, per germline (reference sequence). The CDR3 contains 14 residues. Written as DNA, the CDR3 is TGTGCCAGTAGTATCCTGGGGGCCGCCAATGAGCAGTTCTTC. Its translation: CASSILGAANEQFF. Together with reference TRBV19 and TRBJ2-1, the CDR3 gives the full variable domain: DGGITQSPKYLFRKEGQNVTLSCEQNLNHDAMYWYRQDPGQGLRLIYYSQIVNDFQKGDIAEGYSVSREKKESFPLTVTSAQKNPTAFYLCASSILGAANEQFFGPGTRLTVL.

This rearrangement joins TRBV9 to TRBJ2-1; 7 nucleotides agree with TRBD2. Germline CDR1 is SGDLS and CDR2 is YYNGEE. The CDR3 has 16 amino acids. With V trimmed by 0 bases and J by 0 bases, 3 bases remained unmatched. CDR3 sequence reads: CASSVVSSGSYNEQFF. CDR3 DNA: TGTGCCAGCAGCGTAGTGTCTAGCGGCTCCTACAATGAGCAGTTCTTC. The full variable domain, its missing parts supplied by reference TRBV9 and TRBJ2-1, is DSGVTQTPKHLITATGQRVTLRCSPRSGDLSVYWYQQSLDQGLQFLIQYYNGEERAKGNILERFSAQQFPDLHSELNLSSLELGDSALYFCASSVVSSGSYNEQFFGPGTRLTVL.

This clone appeared a few times. This sequence joins TRBV11-2 and TRBJ2-3, with TRBD1 as a possible D gene (6 bases). Looked up from germline, CDR1 is SGHAT and CDR2 is FQNNGV. CDR3 size: 17 residues. V was trimmed by 4 bases and J by 0 bases, leaving 17 bases between them. The CDR3 sequence: CASSSSGQRLSTDTQYF. The CDR3 nucleotides read TGTGCCAGCAGCTCGAGCGGACAGAGACTTAGCACAGATACGCAGTATTTT.

This chain joins TRBV5-6 and TRBJ1-1; maybe TRBD1 (5 bases). Germline-derived CDR1 and CDR2 are SGHDT and YYEEEE. This CDR3 has 16 residues. The V end was cut by 0 bases, the J end by 2 bases, with 14 bases between. CDR3 sequence: CASSLGPGLGNTEAFF. The CDR3 coding sequence is TGTGCCAGCAGCTTGGGGCCAGGGTTGGGTAACACTGAAGCTTTCTTT.

This clone has a handful of counts. This chain joins TRBV4-1 and TRBJ2-1; 7 nucleotides align to TRBD1. This CDR3 comprises 15 residues. Per the germline V gene, CDR1 is MGHRA and CDR2 is YSYEKL. V trimming: 3 bases; J trimming: 8 bases; junction bases outside the gene matches: 10. In nucleotides, the CDR3 is TGCGCCAGCAGCCAGGGACAGTCCTTTCGGGATGAGCAGTTCTTC. Translation gives CASSQGQSFRDEQFF.

This clone was observed a handful of times. The chain is built from TRBV18 and TRBJ2-6; D is possibly TRBD1 (6 bases). In germline, CDR1 is KGHSH, CDR2 LQKENI. The CDR3 contains 19 residues. Trimming took 1 base from V and 2 from J, leaving 18 bases between them. The CDR3 nucleotides are TGTGCCAGCTCACCACTGGGGTTGAGTTCAGGGGCTGGGGCCAACGTCCTGACTTTC. Translating gives CASSPLGLSSGAGANVLTF. Together with reference TRBV18 and TRBJ2-6, the CDR3 gives the full variable domain: NAGVMQNPRHLVRRRGQEARLRCSPMKGHSHVYWYRQLPEEGLKFMVYLQKENIIDESGMPKERFSAEFPKEGPSILRIQQVVRGDSAAYFCASSPLGLSSGAGANVLTFGAGSRLTVL.

The chain employs TRBV4-1 and TRBJ2-7; 8 nucleotides line up with TRBD2. Per germline, CDR1 MGHRA and CDR2 YSYEKL. The CDR3 runs to 17 residues. The ends lost 0 bases at V and 3 bases at J; junction bases unmatched: 10. For the CDR3, the DNA is TGCGCCAGCAGCCAAGATTATTTGACTAGCGCGTACTACGAGCAGTACTTC. Translated, it gives CASSQDYLTSAYYEQYF.

This clone has just a few counts. The rearrangement uses TRBV2 and TRBJ2-5; 12 bases are shared with TRBD2. CDR1 and CDR2 (germline): SNHLY, FYNNEI. V gave up 6 bases and J gave up 5 bases; unmatched junction bases: 1. The CDR3 contains 13 residues. The CDR3 loop reads CASSGTSGETQYF. For the CDR3, the DNA is TGTGCCAGCAGCGGGACTAGCGGGGAGACCCAGTACTTC. The full variable domain, in which reference TRBV2 and TRBJ2-5 provide the parts outside the CDR3, is EPEVTQTPSHQVTQMGQEVILRCVPISNHLYFYWYRQILGQKVEFLVSFYNNEISEKSEIFDDQFSVERPDGSNFTLKIRSTKLEDSAMYFCASSGTSGETQYFGPGTRLLVL.

This clone has more than one count but fewer than ten. The chain has TRBV5-1 and TRBJ2-7; D is perhaps TRBD2 (6 bases). The ends were cut back, 6 bases at V and 0 bases at J, with 16 bases in the middle. This CDR3 has 15 residues. Looked up from germline, CDR1 is SGHRS and CDR2 is YFSETQ. The CDR3 is CASKGGPVSSYEQYF. CDR3 bases: TGCGCCAGCAAGGGAGGTCCCGTAAGCTCCTACGAGCAGTACTTC.

A few counts support this clone. The V and J genes are TRBV7-9 and TRBJ2-7; no firm D call. V shed 6 bases and J shed 6 bases, with 15 bases lying between them. Germline loops: CDR1 SEHNR, CDR2 FQNEAQ (reference sequence). The CDR3 length is 13 residues. DNA for the CDR3: TGTGCCAGCAGTCTTATCGCGGTTAGCGAGCAGTACTTC. This gives the protein CASSLIAVSEQYF.

V usage is TRBV27 and J usage is TRBJ1-5; 9 bases are shared with TRBD1. After removal of 8 bases from V and 2 bases from J, the junction contained 4 bases not matched to a gene. The CDR3 spans 14 residues. Germline V CDR1 and CDR2: MNHEY, SMNVEV (reference sequence). The CDR3 DNA is TGTGCCAGCGGACAGGGGCTGGGCAATCAGCCCCAGCATTTT. Amino acids: CASGQGLGNQPQHF.

The chain couples TRBV4-1 to TRBJ2-3, with a tentative D call TRBD1 (7 bases). Between the trimmed V and J ends, which lost 0 bases and 3 bases, there was a span of 13 bases. The CDR3 loop spans 16 amino acids. Germline V gives CDR1 MGHRA, CDR2 YSYEKL. CDR3 loop: CASSQERQGGTDTQYF. CDR3 bases: TGCGCCAGCAGCCAAGAGAGGCAGGGGGGTACAGATACGCAGTATTTT.

The rearrangement uses TRBV20-1 and TRBJ2-1; D is unresolved. The CDR3 contains 11 residues. V gave up 7 bases and J gave up 9 bases, with 13 bases separating them. Germline V lookup: CDR1 DFQATT, CDR2 SNEGSKA (reference sequence). CDR3 amino acids: CSVEIAGEQFF. CDR3 nucleotides: TGCAGTGTCGAGATCGCAGGTGAGCAGTTCTTC.

This clone was seen a few times. The rearrangement uses TRBV6-1 and TRBJ1-2, with 8 bases matching TRBD1. The CDR3 is 14 residues long. The germline V gene has CDR1 MNHNS and CDR2 SASEGT. V dropped 5 bases and J dropped 4; count of bases not matched to a gene: 6. In nucleotides, the CDR3 is TGTGCCAGCAGTACACCGACAGGGGTCTATGGCTACACCTTC. Translation gives CASSTPTGVYGYTF.

This clone was recorded a few times. CDR3 residues: CSTGVGTDVGEQYF. Written as DNA, the CDR3 is TGCAGCACGGGTGTGGGGACAGATGTGGGGGAGCAGTACTTC. The rearrangement joins TRBV29-1 to TRBJ2-7; 7 bases are a match to TRBD1. Trimming took 8 bases from V and 7 from J; bases not matched to a gene: 17. The CDR3 spans 14 residues. Germline values: CDR1 SQVTM, CDR2 ANQGSEA.

This clone was counted a few times. The chain links TRBV4-1 to TRBJ1-1; possibly TRBD1 for D (5 bases). The CDR3 totals 13 residues. From germline, CDR1 is MGHRA and CDR2 YSYEKL. V was trimmed by 4 bases and J by 4 bases, leaving 10 bases between them. The DNA for the CDR3 is TGCGCCAGCAGCCTCCAGGGCGTCACTGAAGCTTTCTTT. This translates into CASSLQGVTEAFF.

The J gene is TRBJ2-7, the V gene TRBV6-1, with a weak D call TRBD2 (7 bases). The germline V gene has CDR1 MNHNS and CDR2 SASEGT. This CDR3 has 10 amino acids. V shed 8 bases and J shed 6 bases, with 8 bases lying between them. The CDR3 DNA sequence: TGTGCCAGCGGGGGGGCCGAGCAGTACTTC. This codes for CASGGAEQYF.

The chain links TRBV11-2 to TRBJ2-5, with TRBD2 matching over 8 bases. V trimming: 1 base; J trimming: 6 bases; junction bases outside the gene matches: 4. CDR1 is SGHAT, CDR2 FQNNGV, per germline. The CDR3 runs 14 residues. The CDR3 DNA reads as TGTGCCAGCAGCTTAGTGAGCGGGAGACAGACCCAGTACTTC. Translation: CASSLVSGRQTQYF.

The rearrangement links TRBV7-8 to TRBJ2-5; 7 bases are a match to TRBD2. Germline V gene lookup returns CDR1 SGHVS and CDR2 FQNEAQ. The CDR3 is made up of 15 amino acids. The trim removed 5 bases at V and 2 bases at J, leaving 8 bases unmatched. CDR3 protein: CASSLREGPQETQYF. The CDR3 nucleotides are TGTGCCAGCAGCCTAAGGGAGGGTCCACAAGAGACCCAGTACTTC.

V gene TRBV15 combines with J gene TRBJ2-1, with 8 bases aligning to TRBD2. Per germline, CDR1 LNHNV and CDR2 YYDKDF (reference sequence). This CDR3 has 16 residues. Trimming took 5 bases from V and 2 from J; bases not matched to a gene: 8. The CDR3 spells CATSLSGSNAYNEQFF. The CDR3 DNA reads as TGTGCCACCAGCCTGAGCGGGAGCAACGCCTACAATGAGCAGTTCTTC.

The gene calls are TRBV27 and TRBJ2-7; D perhaps matches TRBD1 (5 bases). CDR1 is MNHEY, CDR2 SMNVEV, per germline (reference sequence). The CDR3 has 16 residues. With 6 bases removed from V and 2 bases from J, the gap between germline ends came to 20 bases. This CDR3 reads CASSLARTPGPYEQYF. As DNA, the CDR3 is TGTGCCAGCAGCCTCGCGAGGACACCCGGCCCCTACGAGCAGTACTTC.

The rearrangement joins TRBV7-2 to TRBJ1-5, with D hard to call. V lost 0 bases and J lost 6, with 12 bases in between. CDR1 SGHTA and CDR2 FQGNSA come from the germline V gene. The CDR3 covers 15 residues. The DNA of the CDR3 is TGTGCCAGCAGCTTAGCGCGAGCCCACCTTCAGCCCCAGCATTTT. Translating it yields CASSLARAHLQPQHF.

A few counts support this clone. The gene calls are TRBV14 and TRBJ1-1, with D tentatively TRBD1 (5 bases). The CDR3 has 13 residues. V dropped 1 base and J dropped 6 bases, with 9 bases sitting between them. Germline V gives CDR1 SGHDN, CDR2 FVKESK. The CDR3 coding sequence is TGTGCCAGCAGCCAAGGTTCCAGGGCTGAAGCTTTCTTT. It is translated as CASSQGSRAEAFF. Based on the CDR3 plus reference TRBV14 and TRBJ1-1, the full variable domain is EAGVTQFPSHSVIEKGQTVTLRCDPISGHDNLYWYRRVMGKEIKFLLHFVKESKQDESGMPNNRFLAERTGGTYSTLKVQPAELEDSGVYFCASSQGSRAEAFFGQGTRLTVV.

This clone was observed a few times. The chain is built from TRBV9 and TRBJ2-7, with no clear D. V was cut by 0 bases and J by 4 bases, with 8 bases left in between. Germline CDR1 is SGDLS and CDR2 is YYNGEE. The CDR3 covers 13 residues. The CDR3: CASSVAPSYEQYF. CDR3 in DNA: TGTGCCAGCAGCGTAGCCCCTTCTTACGAGCAGTACTTC.

The chain couples TRBV11-2 to TRBJ1-2, with 7 bases fitting TRBD1. The V segment lost 5 bases and the J segment 4 bases; nucleotides outside the gene matches: 7. The germline gives CDR1 SGHAT, CDR2 FQNNGV. The CDR3 loop spans 14 amino acids. The CDR3 is CASSNRDSFYGYTF. CDR3 in DNA: TGTGCCAGCAGCAACCGGGACAGCTTCTATGGCTACACCTTC.

The CDR3 DNA is TGTGCCTGGAGAGCTGACTTGTTTTCCCTCTATGGCTACACCTTC. Protein: CAWRADLFSLYGYTF. The chain has TRBV30 and TRBJ1-2; D remains ambiguous. The CDR3 covers 15 residues. Trimming shortened V by 3 bases and J by 4 bases, and 18 bases separated the two germline ends. Germline CDR1 and CDR2: GTSNPN and SVGIG (reference sequence).

This chain uses TRBV10-3 with TRBJ2-3; D is uncertain. The CDR3 spans 15 residues. In germline, CDR1 is ENHRY, CDR2 SYGVKD. V lost 2 bases and J lost 3, with 12 bases in between. CDR3: CAISEGPSRTDTQYF. The CDR3 bases are TGTGCCATCAGTGAGGGGCCCAGCAGGACAGATACGCAGTATTTT.

The chain carries TRBV2 and TRBJ2-3; 7 bases map to TRBD2. V was clipped by 6 bases and J by 2 bases; unmatched bases: 14. There are 17 residues in the CDR3. In germline, CDR1 is SNHLY, CDR2 FYNNEI. CDR3 residues: CASSELWLAEYTDTQYF. The CDR3 coding sequence is TGTGCCAGCAGCGAATTGTGGCTAGCGGAATACACAGATACGCAGTATTTT. The full variable domain, rest sourced from reference TRBV2 and TRBJ2-3, is EPEVTQTPSHQVTQMGQEVILRCVPISNHLYFYWYRQILGQKVEFLVSFYNNEISEKSEIFDDQFSVERPDGSNFTLKIRSTKLEDSAMYFCASSELWLAEYTDTQYFGPGTRLTVL.

The sample holds a few counts of this clone. The chain joins TRBV29-1 to TRBJ1-2, with D possibly TRBD1 on 6 matching bases. CDR3 length equals 15 residues. Germline V gene data show CDR1 as SQVTM and CDR2 as ANQGSEA. Trimming removed 2 bases at V and 0 bases at J, with 13 bases between. This CDR3 reads CSVESLTGANYGYTF. The CDR3 DNA sequence: TGCAGCGTTGAAAGTTTGACAGGAGCTAACTATGGCTACACCTTC.